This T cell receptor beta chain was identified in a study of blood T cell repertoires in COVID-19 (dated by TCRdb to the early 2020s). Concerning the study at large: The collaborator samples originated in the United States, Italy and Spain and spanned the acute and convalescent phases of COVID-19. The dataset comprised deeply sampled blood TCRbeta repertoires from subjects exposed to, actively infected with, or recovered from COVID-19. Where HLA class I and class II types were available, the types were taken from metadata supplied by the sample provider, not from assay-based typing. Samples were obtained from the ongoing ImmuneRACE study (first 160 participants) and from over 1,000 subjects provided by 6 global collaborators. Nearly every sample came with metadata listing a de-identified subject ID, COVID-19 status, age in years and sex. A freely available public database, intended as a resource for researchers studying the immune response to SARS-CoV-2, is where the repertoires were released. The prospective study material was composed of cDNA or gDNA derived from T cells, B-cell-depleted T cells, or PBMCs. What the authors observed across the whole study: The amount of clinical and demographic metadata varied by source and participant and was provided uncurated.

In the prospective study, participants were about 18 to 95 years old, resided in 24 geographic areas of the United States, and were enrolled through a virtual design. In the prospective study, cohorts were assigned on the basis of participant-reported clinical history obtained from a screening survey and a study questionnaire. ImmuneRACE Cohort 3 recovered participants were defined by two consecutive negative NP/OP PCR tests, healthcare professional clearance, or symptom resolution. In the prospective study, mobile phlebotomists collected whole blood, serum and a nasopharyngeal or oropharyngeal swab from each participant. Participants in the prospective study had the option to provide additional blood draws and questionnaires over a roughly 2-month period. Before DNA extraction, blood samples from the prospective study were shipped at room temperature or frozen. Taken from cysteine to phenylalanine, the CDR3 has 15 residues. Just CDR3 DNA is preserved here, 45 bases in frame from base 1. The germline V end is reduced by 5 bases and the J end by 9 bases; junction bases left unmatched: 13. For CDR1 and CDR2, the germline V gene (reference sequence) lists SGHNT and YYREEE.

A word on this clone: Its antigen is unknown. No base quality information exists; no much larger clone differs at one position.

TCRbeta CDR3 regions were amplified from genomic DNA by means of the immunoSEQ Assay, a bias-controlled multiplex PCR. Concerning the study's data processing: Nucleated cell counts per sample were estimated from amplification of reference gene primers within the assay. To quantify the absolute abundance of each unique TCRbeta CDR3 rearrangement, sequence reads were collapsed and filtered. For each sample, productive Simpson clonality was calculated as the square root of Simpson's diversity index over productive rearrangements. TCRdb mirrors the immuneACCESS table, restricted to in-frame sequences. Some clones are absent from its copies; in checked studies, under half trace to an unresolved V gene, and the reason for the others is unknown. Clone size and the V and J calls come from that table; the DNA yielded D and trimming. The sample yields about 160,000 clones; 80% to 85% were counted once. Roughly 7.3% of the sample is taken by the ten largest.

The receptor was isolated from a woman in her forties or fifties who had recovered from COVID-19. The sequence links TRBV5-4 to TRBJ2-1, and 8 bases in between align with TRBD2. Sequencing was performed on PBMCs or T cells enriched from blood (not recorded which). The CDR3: CASSSPGTRGIEQFF. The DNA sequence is TGTGCCAGCAGTTCACCCGGGACTAGGGGTATTGAGCAGTTCTTC.